The present TCR beta chain was sequenced within a study of blood T cell repertoires in COVID-19. The table came from immunoSEQ multiplex PCR; TCRdb's copy has only in-frame clones and leaves some out. The sample contains 100,000 or so clones, 80% to 95% of which appear only once. The CDR3 is 17 residues long. V lost 1 base to trimming and J lost 2 bases; unmatched junction nucleotides: 5. From germline, CDR1 is LNHDA and CDR2 SQIVND (reference sequence). The receptor was derived from a man aged 18 to 35 with acute or convalescent COVID-19. The V call is TRBV19, the J call TRBJ1-1; 12 nucleotides match TRBD1. Input material: peripheral blood. The CDR3 DNA follows: TGTGCCAGTAGTATAGCGCCGGGACAGGGGGCCAACACTGAAGCTTTCTTT. It translates to CASSIAPGQGANTEAFF.